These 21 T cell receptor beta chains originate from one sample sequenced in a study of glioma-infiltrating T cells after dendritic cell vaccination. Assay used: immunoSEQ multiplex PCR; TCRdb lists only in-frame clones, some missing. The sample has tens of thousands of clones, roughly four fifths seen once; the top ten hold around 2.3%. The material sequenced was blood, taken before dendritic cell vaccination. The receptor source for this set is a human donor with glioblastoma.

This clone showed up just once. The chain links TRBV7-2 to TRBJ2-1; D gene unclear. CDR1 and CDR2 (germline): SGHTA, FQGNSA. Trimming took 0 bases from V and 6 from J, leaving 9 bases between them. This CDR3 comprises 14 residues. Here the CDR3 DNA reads TGTGCCAGCAGCTTAGCGCCCCTAGTCAATGAGCAGTTCTTC. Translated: CASSLAPLVNEQFF.

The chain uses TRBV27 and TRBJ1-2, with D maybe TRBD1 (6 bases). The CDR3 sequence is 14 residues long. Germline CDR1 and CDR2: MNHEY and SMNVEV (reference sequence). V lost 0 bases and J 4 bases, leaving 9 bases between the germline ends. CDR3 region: CASSLSAGAYGYTF. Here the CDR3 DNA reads TGTGCCAGCAGTTTATCTGCGGGGGCCTATGGCTACACCTTC.

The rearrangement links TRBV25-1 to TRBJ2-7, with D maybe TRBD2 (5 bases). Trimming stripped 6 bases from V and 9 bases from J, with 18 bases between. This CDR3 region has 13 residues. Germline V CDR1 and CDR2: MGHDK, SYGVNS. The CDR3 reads CASSPDSNWVQYF. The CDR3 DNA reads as TGTGCCAGCAGCCCGGACTCGAATTGGGTGCAGTACTTC.

The CDR3 loop is CASSELVNEQFF. The CDR3 DNA is TGCGCCAGCAGTGAACTTGTAAATGAGCAGTTCTTC. The chain joins TRBV10-2 to TRBJ2-1; D call uncertain. This CDR3 region has 12 residues. Trimming shortened V by 3 bases and J by 7 bases, and 7 bases separated the two germline ends. Germline V gene sequence: CDR1 WSHSY, CDR2 SAAADI.

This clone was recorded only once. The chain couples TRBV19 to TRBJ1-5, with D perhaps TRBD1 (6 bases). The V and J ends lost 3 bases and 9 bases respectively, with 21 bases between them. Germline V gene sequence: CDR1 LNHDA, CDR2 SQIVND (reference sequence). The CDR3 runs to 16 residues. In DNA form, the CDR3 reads TGTGCCAGTAGTATTTCCGTACCGCAGGGGATCGGGCCCCAGCATTTT. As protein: CASSISVPQGIGPQHF.

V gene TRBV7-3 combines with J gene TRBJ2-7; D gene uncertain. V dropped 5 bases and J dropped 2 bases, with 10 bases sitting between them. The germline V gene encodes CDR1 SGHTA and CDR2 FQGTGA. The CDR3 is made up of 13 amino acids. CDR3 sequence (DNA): TGTGCCAGCAGCCCCGGGTTGACCTACGAGCAGTACTTC. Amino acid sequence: CASSPGLTYEQYF.

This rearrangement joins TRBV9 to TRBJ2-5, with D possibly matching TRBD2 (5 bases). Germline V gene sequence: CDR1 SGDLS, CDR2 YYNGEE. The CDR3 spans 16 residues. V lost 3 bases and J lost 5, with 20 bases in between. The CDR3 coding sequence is TGTGCCAGCAGCGCAGCACCGGAGCTAGCACAGGAGACCCAGTACTTC. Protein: CASSAAPELAQETQYF. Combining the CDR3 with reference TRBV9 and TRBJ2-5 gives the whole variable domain DSGVTQTPKHLITATGQRVTLRCSPRSGDLSVYWYQQSLDQGLQFLIQYYNGEERAKGNILERFSAQQFPDLHSELNLSSLELGDSALYFCASSAAPELAQETQYFGPGTRLLVL.

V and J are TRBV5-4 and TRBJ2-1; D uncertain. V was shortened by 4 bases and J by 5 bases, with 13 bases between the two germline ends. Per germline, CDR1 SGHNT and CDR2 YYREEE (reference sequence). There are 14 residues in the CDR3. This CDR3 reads CASSAKRGDNEQFF. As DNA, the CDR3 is TGTGCCAGCAGCGCAAAACGCGGCGACAATGAGCAGTTCTTC.

The CDR3 nucleotides are TGTGCCAGTAGTCCGACAGGGCCCGGGGAAAACATTCAGTACTTC. Translated: CASSPTGPGENIQYF. This chain links TRBV19 with TRBJ2-4, with 7 bases identical to TRBD1. The germline gives CDR1 LNHDA, CDR2 SQIVND (reference sequence). Trimming at V came to 5 bases and at J to 5 bases, leaving 9 bases not matched to a gene. This CDR3 region has 15 residues.

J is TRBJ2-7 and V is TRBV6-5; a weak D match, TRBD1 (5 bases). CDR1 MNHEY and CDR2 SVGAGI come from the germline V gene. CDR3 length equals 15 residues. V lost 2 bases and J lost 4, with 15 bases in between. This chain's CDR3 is CASSYSQGTRYEQYF. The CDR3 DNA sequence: TGTGCCAGCAGTTACAGCCAGGGTACCCGGTACGAGCAGTACTTC.

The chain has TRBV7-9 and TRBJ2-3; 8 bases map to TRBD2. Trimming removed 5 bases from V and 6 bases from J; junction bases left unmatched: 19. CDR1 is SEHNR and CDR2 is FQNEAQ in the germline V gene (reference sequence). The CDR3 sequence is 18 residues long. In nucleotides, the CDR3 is TGTGCCAGCAGCCGGGGGTTGCCAGCGGGAGTAGTGGTGGATACGCAGTATTTT. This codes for CASSRGLPAGVVVDTQYF.

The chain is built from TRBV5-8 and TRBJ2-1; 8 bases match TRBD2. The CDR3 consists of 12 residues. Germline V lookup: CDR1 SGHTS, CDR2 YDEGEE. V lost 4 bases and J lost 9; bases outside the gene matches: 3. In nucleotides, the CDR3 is TGTGCCAGCAGCAGACTAGCGATTGAGCAGTTCTTC. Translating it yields CASSRLAIEQFF. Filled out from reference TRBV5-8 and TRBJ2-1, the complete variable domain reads EAGVTQSPTHLIKTRGQQATLRCSPISGHTSVYWYQQALGLGLQFLLWYDEGEERNRGNFPPRFSGRQFPNYSSELNVNALELEDSALYLCASSRLAIEQFFGPGTRLTVL.

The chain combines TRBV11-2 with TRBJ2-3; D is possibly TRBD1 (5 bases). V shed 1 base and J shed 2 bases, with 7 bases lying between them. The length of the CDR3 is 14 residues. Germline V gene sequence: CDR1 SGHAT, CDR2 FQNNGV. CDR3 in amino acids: CASSLGGPTDTQYF. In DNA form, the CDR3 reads TGTGCCAGCAGCTTAGGGGGCCCCACAGATACGCAGTATTTT.

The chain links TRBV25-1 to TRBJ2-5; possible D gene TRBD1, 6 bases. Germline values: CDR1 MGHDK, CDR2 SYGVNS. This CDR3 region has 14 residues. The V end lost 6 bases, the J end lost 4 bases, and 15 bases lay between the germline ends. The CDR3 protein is CASRGALGRETQYF. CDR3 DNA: TGTGCCAGCAGGGGGGCGTTGGGGAGAGAGACCCAGTACTTC.

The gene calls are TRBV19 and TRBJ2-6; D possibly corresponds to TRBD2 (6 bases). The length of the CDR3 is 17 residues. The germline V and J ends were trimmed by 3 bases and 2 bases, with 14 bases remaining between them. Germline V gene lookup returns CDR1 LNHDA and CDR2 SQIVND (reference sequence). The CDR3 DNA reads TGTGCCAGTAGTATCCGGCGAGGAGGGCCTGGGGCCAACGTCCTGACTTTC. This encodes CASSIRRGGPGANVLTF.

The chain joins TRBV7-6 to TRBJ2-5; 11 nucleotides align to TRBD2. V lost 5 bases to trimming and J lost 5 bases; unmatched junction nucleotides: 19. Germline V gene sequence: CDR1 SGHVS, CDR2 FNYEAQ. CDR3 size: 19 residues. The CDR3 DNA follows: TGTGCCAGCAGCCCAAGGGGTAGCGGGAGGGCGAGGGACCGGGAGACCCAGTACTTC. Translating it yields CASSPRGSGRARDRETQYF.

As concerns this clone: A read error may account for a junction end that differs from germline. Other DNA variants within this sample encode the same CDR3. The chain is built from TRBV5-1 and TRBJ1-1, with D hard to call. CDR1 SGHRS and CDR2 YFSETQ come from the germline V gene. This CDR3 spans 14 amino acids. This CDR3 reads CASSLGQTNTEAFF. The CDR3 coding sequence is TGCGCCAGCAGCTTGGGGCAGACAAACACTGAGGCTTTCTTT.

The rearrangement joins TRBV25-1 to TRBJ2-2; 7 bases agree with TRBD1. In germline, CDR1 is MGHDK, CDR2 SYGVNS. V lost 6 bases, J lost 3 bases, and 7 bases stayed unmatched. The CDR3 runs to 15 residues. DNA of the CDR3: TGTGCCAGCAGCCCCTGGGACAGCTACACCGGGGAGCTGTTTTTT. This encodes CASSPWDSYTGELFF.

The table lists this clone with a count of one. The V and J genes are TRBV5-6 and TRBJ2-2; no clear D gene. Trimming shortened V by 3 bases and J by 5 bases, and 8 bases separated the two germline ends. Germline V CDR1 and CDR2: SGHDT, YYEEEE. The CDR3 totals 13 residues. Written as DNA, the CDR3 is TGTGCCAGCAGCTGGTATGAGACCGGGGAGCTGTTTTTT. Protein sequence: CASSWYETGELFF.

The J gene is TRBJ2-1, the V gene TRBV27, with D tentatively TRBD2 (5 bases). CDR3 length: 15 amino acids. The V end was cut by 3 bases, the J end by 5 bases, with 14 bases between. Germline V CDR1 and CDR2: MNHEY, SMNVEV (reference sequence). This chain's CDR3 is CASSFLPGNNNEQFF. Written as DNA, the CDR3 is TGTGCCAGCAGTTTCCTCCCCGGGAACAACAATGAGCAGTTCTTC.

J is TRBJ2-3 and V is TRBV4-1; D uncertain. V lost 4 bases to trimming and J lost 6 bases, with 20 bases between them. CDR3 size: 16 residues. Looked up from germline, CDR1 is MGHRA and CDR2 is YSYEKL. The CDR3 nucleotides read TGCGCCAGCAGCCTCAGAGGCGGCCGACGAAACGATACGCAGTATTTT. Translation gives CASSLRGGRRNDTQYF.